These T cell receptor beta chains were read from a single sample in a study of a mutant IDH1 vaccine in newly diagnosed glioma. Data came from immunoSEQ multiplex PCR; TCRdb stores just in-frame clones and leaves some out. The table shows about 85,000 clones, with roughly nine tenths occurring only once. The antigens for these receptors are not known. Sequenced material: PBMCs, taken from a glioma patient whose treatment included an IDH1 peptide vaccine. These receptors were taken from a woman between 50 and 59 years old with glioma. The CDR3 runs from the conserved cysteine through the conserved F or W.

TRBJ2-1	TRBV7-6	CASSSRGAEYNEQFF
TRBJ1-2	TRBV25-1	CASSETGTGGLGYTF
TRBJ2-7	TRBV5-1	CASSPRGIGSYEQYF
TRBJ2-7	TRBV5-6	CASSLGGYEQYF
TRBJ2-3	TRBV5-6	CASTHSRGRAKGTDTQYF
TRBJ1-4	TRBV7-9	CASSLEVGGPTNEKLFF
TRBJ2-1	TRBV6-5	CASSPDRVMYEQFF
TRBJ2-6	TRBV7-3	CASSSDRAGANVLTF
TRBJ2-7	TRBV5-1	CASSLGLAGGSYSYEQYF
TRBJ2-2	TRBV5-1	CASSLLAGGTGELFF
TRBJ1-5	TRBV28	CASSLKPLQPQHF
TRBJ1-6	TRBV6-4	CATPRGDSYNSPLHF
TRBJ1-3	TRBV4-1	CASRNVENPRSGNTIYF
TRBJ2-5	TRBV28	CASSSGGLRGPQYF
TRBJ2-3	TRBV19	CASSITRGVTDTQYF
TRBJ2-3	TRBV5-1	CASSLEQPTDTQYF
TRBJ2-3	TRBV9	CASSDRQGNTDTQYF
TRBJ2-5	TRBV19	CASSAWLAGVRETQYF
TRBJ2-5	TRBV28	CASSTDREETQYF
TRBJ1-1	TRBV5-1	CASSLRTAGEAFF
TRBJ2-3	TRBV7-9	CASSPSSGERTDTQYF
TRBJ2-3	TRBV18	CASSPPYIQWDTQYF
TRBJ1-1	TRBV4-1	CASSRRENTEAFF
TRBJ2-1	TRBV9	CASSVGPPYEQFF
TRBJ2-2	TRBV9	CASSRLVGELFF
TRBJ2-7	TRBV6-5	CASLGGTYEQYF
TRBJ2-1	TRBV21-1	CASSNHSGEQFF
TRBJ1-2	TRBV15	CATSRVGGNGYTF
TRBJ1-2	TRBV11-2	CASSQGQGNYGYTF
TRBJ1-5	TRBV28	CASSYPGGGQPQHF
TRBJ1-3	TRBV5-1	CASSDQGLGGNTIYF
TRBJ2-3	TRBV5-1	CASSLGLRGTSVNTQYF
TRBJ1-1	TRBV6-1	CASSERQGNMNTEAFF
TRBJ1-5	TRBV7-9	CASSAVGERPQHF
TRBJ1-2	TRBV5-1	CASSLVGVATRGYTF